This record looks at one T cell receptor beta chain sequence and its context. These data are taken from a study of blood T cell repertoires in COVID-19. For the study at large: Acute and convalescent COVID-19 specimens originated in the United States, Italy and Spain. T cells, B-cell-depleted T cells, or PBMCs provided the cDNA or gDNA that served as material.

In the original analysis: Amplification of reference gene primers was used by the study to estimate nucleated cell counts. Libraries were prepared by immunoSEQ multiplex PCR; TCRdb keeps only in-frame clonotypes and omits some of them. V and J calls and clone size are as listed in that table; D and trimming were resolved from the DNA. The sample records about 140,000 clones, roughly 90% being singletons. This receptor was identified in a man aged 45-65 years with active or convalescent COVID-19. The specimen sequenced was peripheral blood.

The CDR3 here is CASSTQGANSPLHF. For the CDR3, the DNA is TGTGCCAGTAGTACACAGGGCGCCAATTCACCCCTCCACTTT. The chain carries TRBV19 and TRBJ1-6; D possibly corresponds to TRBD1 (6 bases). Germline CDR1 is LNHDA and CDR2 is SQIVND (reference sequence). V lost 4 bases and J lost 7, with 11 bases in between. The CDR3 is 14 residues long.